Listed here are 21 T cell receptor beta chains from one sample, sequenced in a study of post-analysis software for immune sequencing data. Notes on the study in general: Among roughly five TRBV segments more frequent in patients than controls were TRBV5-6, TRBV5-1 and TRBV20-1.

The TCR beta cDNA libraries contained unique molecular identifiers. TCRdb re-derived calls from the PCR reads in MiXCR, one entry per CDR3 protein. Of 750,000 to 950,000 distinct CDR3 sequences listed, roughly 58% are singletons. Their target antigens are unknown. Sequencing was performed on blood. These receptors were taken from a girl aged 10 to 17 with multiple sclerosis.

CDR3 in amino acids: CSVVAGNSYNEQFF. CDR3 sequence (DNA): TGCAGCGTTGTGGCCGGAAACTCCTACAATGAGCAGTTCTTC. This chain joins TRBV29-1 and TRBJ2-1; unclear D gene. V was pared by 4 bases and J by 0 bases, with 10 bases between. The CDR3 runs to 14 residues. Germline V lookup: CDR1 SQVTM, CDR2 ANQGSEA.

The table lists this clonotype with many counts. This sequence joins TRBV6-1 and TRBJ2-1; 10 nucleotides align to TRBD2. V shed 3 bases and J 2 bases; nucleotides not matched to a gene: 4. The germline V gene has CDR1 MNHNS and CDR2 SASEGT. The CDR3 has 16 amino acids. DNA of the CDR3: TGTGCCAGCAGTGATCCCAGCGGGGGGGCCTACAATGAGCAGTTCTTC. This encodes CASSDPSGGAYNEQFF.

The chain carries TRBV12-3 or TRBV12-4 and TRBJ2-5; TRBD1 is a possible D gene (5 bases). CDR3 length equals 12 residues. Between the trimmed V and J ends, which lost 6 bases and 9 bases, there was a span of 14 bases. The DNA for the CDR3 is TGTGCCAGCAGGGGGCCCGGAGCGTCCCAGTACTTC. As protein: CASRGPGASQYF.

This clonotype appeared a few times. The gene calls are TRBV20-1 and TRBJ2-7; 9 nucleotides align to TRBD1. This CDR3 has 16 residues. Germline V gives CDR1 DFQATT, CDR2 SNEGSKA (reference sequence). With V trimmed by 3 bases and J by 3 bases, 12 bases remained unmatched. This CDR3 reads CSASLTSGTGNYEQYF. As DNA, the CDR3 is TGCAGTGCTAGTCTAACCTCCGGGACAGGGAACTACGAGCAGTACTTC.

This clonotype was recorded at least ten times. The chain joins TRBV29-1 to TRBJ2-1; D perhaps matches TRBD2 (6 bases). Germline CDR1 reads SQVTM; CDR2 reads ANQGSEA. The CDR3 is made up of 13 amino acids. V was trimmed by 7 bases and J by 11 bases, leaving 21 bases between them. This chain's CDR3 is CSARRGEAEKQFF. CDR3 DNA: TGCAGCGCTAGGCGGGGAGAAGCCGAGAAGCAGTTCTTC.

This clonotype occurred a few times. The chain combines TRBV7-2 with TRBJ1-2; TRBD1 might be the D (5 bases). Germline V CDR1 and CDR2: SGHTA, FQGNSA. Trimming took off 5 bases at V and 4 bases at J, with 20 bases between the two ends. The CDR3 loop spans 16 amino acids. CDR3 sequence: CASSPDYRGAGYGYTF. The DNA of the CDR3 is TGTGCCAGCAGCCCCGACTATCGGGGCGCGGGCTATGGCTACACCTTC.

This clonotype appeared once. The rearrangement links TRBV10-3 to TRBJ2-7; 9 bases map to TRBD1. V lost 5 bases to trimming and J lost 4 bases; unmatched junction nucleotides: 6. Germline values: CDR1 ENHRY, CDR2 SYGVKD. This CDR3 has 14 amino acids. The CDR3 DNA follows: TGTGCCATCAGTTCGGGGACAGGGTTGTACGAGCAGTACTTC. Translation: CAISSGTGLYEQYF.

The chain carries TRBV7-9 and TRBJ2-1; 16 nucleotides align to TRBD2. This CDR3 comprises 18 residues. The trim removed 7 bases at V and 13 bases at J, leaving 19 bases unmatched. Germline V gene data show CDR1 as SEHNR and CDR2 as FQNEAQ (reference sequence). In DNA, the CDR3 is TGTGCCAGCACCTCAAGTCAGCCGGGACTAGCGGGAGGGCACCCACAGTTCTTC. Amino acid sequence: CASTSSQPGLAGGHPQFF.

The chain links TRBV12-3 or TRBV12-4 to TRBJ1-2; 11 bases line up with TRBD1. The CDR3 is 18 amino acids. V lost 1 base to trimming and J lost 2 bases; unmatched junction nucleotides: 9. CDR3 protein: CASSLVPGQGEGNYGYTF. In DNA form, the CDR3 reads TGTGCCAGCAGTTTAGTCCCGGGACAGGGGGAGGGAAACTATGGCTACACCTTC.

This clonotype was seen a handful of times. This chain links TRBV5-1 with TRBJ2-7, with 13 bases matching TRBD2. The CDR3 loop spans 15 amino acids. Germline V gene data show CDR1 as SGHRS and CDR2 as YFSETQ. V dropped 4 bases and J dropped 5; count of bases not matched to a gene: 6. CDR3 in amino acids: CASSPGLAGSHEQYF. In DNA, the CDR3 is TGCGCCAGCAGCCCGGGACTAGCGGGATCCCACGAGCAGTACTTC.

The rearrangement links TRBV2 to TRBJ2-6; 9 nucleotides agree with TRBD1. CDR3 length equals 17 residues. Trimming at V came to 8 bases and at J to 0 bases, leaving 8 bases not matched to a gene. From germline, CDR1 is SNHLY and CDR2 FYNNEI. CDR3 nucleotide sequence: TGTGCCAGCTCAACAGGGGGCCCCCTCTCTGGGGCCAACGTCCTGACTTTC. This sequence encodes CASSTGGPLSGANVLTF.

This chain connects TRBV7-9 to TRBJ2-5; 7 bases align to TRBD1. The CDR3 is 16 residues long. Germline V gene data show CDR1 as SEHNR and CDR2 as FQNEAQ (reference sequence). Trimming cost V 5 bases and J 4 bases; bases outside gene matches: 13. The CDR3 reads CASSPQTGSEGETQYF. The CDR3 bases are TGTGCCAGCAGCCCCCAGACAGGGTCTGAGGGAGAGACCCAGTACTTC. Variable domain in full (rest from reference TRBV7-9 and TRBJ2-5): DTGVSQNPRHKITKRGQNVTFRCDPISEHNRLYWYRQTLGQGPEFLTYFQNEAQLEKSRLLSDRFSAERPKGSFSTLEIQRTEQGDSAMYLCASSPQTGSEGETQYFGPGTRLLVL.

The rearrangement links TRBV7-2 to TRBJ2-3; TRBD2 matches 13 bases. Trimming cost V 5 bases and J 4 bases; bases outside gene matches: 6. This CDR3 is built from 16 residues. CDR1 is SGHTA and CDR2 is FQGNSA in the germline V gene. The CDR3 region has the DNA TGTGCCAGCAGCCTGACTAGCGGGGGGTGGGCAGATACGCAGTATTTT. Its translation is CASSLTSGGWADTQYF.

V is TRBV5-1 and J is TRBJ2-7; no clear D gene. The CDR3 is 14 residues long. V lost 5 bases, J lost 2 bases, and 14 bases lay in between. From germline, CDR1 is SGHRS and CDR2 YFSETQ. The CDR3 spells CASSRVQEPYEQYF. The CDR3, as DNA: TGCGCCAGCAGTCGGGTGCAAGAGCCCTACGAGCAGTACTTC.

This clonotype was counted between two and nine times. The rearrangement links TRBV7-8 to TRBJ1-5; unclear D gene. CDR3 length equals 14 residues. The germline V and J ends were trimmed by 1 base and 5 bases, with 9 bases remaining between them. Per the germline V gene, CDR1 is SGHVS and CDR2 is FQNEAQ. CDR3 DNA: TGTGCCAGCAGCTTAGGTATGATCGATCAGCCCCAGCATTTT. The encoded protein is CASSLGMIDQPQHF.

A word on this clonotype: A much larger clone sits a single nucleotide away, making a read error possible. Here the CDR3 DNA reads TGTGCCATCAGCGATAGCGGGAGGGCCAGTTTCGGTGAGACCCGGTACTTC. Its protein is CAISDSGRASFGETRYF. V and J are TRBV10-3 and TRBJ2-7; 11 bases align to TRBD2. The CDR3 loop spans 17 amino acids. V dropped 6 bases and J dropped 12; count of bases not matched to a gene: 22. Germline V CDR1 and CDR2: ENHRY, SYGVKD.

Only a few counts were recorded for this clonotype. This rearrangement joins TRBV10-3 to TRBJ2-3, with TRBD1 identical over 7 bases. This CDR3 has 16 amino acids. With V trimmed by 1 base and J by 0 bases, 4 bases remained unmatched. Germline V gene sequence: CDR1 ENHRY, CDR2 SYGVKD. The CDR3 here is CAISELRQGSTDTQYF. DNA of the CDR3: TGTGCCATCAGTGAGTTAAGACAGGGCAGCACAGATACGCAGTATTTT.

The J gene is TRBJ2-7, the V gene TRBV20-1; 12 bases are shared with TRBD2. J gave up 6 bases and V 3 bases, and 6 bases lay outside the gene matches. Per the germline V gene, CDR1 is DFQATT and CDR2 is SNEGSKA (reference sequence). CDR3 size: 14 residues. CDR3 protein: CSARFLAGGREQYF. CDR3 bases: TGCAGTGCTAGGTTTCTAGCGGGAGGGCGCGAGCAGTACTTC.

V usage is TRBV27 and J usage is TRBJ2-7, with a tentative D call TRBD1 (5 bases). The CDR3 runs 13 residues. Germline CDR1 is MNHEY and CDR2 is SMNVEV (reference sequence). V lost 5 bases and J 2 bases, leaving 10 bases between the germline ends. This chain's CDR3 is CASSRRQTYEQYF. In DNA form, the CDR3 reads TGTGCCAGCAGTCGAAGACAGACCTACGAGCAGTACTTC.

V usage is TRBV5-1 and J usage is TRBJ2-1; D possibly corresponds to TRBD1 (6 bases). Trimming removed 0 bases from V and 15 bases from J, with 16 bases in between. CDR3 length: 13 amino acids. Germline loops: CDR1 SGHRS, CDR2 YFSETQ. The CDR3 region has the DNA TGCGCCAGCAGCTTGGAACAGGGTATCGACCCGTTCTTC. Its protein is CASSLEQGIDPFF.

V gene TRBV5-1 combines with J gene TRBJ2-1; 9 nucleotides match TRBD2. The CDR3 has 17 residues. Germline CDR1 reads SGHRS; CDR2 reads YFSETQ. V was clipped by 4 bases and J by 7 bases; unmatched bases: 15. CDR3 region: CASSLLPASGVWNEQFF. CDR3 nucleotide sequence: TGCGCCAGCAGCCTGCTGCCCGCTAGCGGGGTCTGGAATGAGCAGTTCTTC.